The present T cell receptor (beta chain) was sequenced within a study of cytomegalovirus exposure and HLA in healthy donors (dated by TCRdb to 2015 to 2018). In the study overall: An earlier analysis of several hundred of the donors reported roughly 300 Gb of sequence data and 100 million to 140 million unique TCR beta sequences from about 180 million T cells. About 280 gigabases of sequencing data and around 88 million unique TCR sequences made up an early release that covered some 640 HLA-typed donors. Of the roughly 400 genotyped donors, about 84% fell in the genetic ancestry cluster associated with self-reported Caucasian donors. The study aimed to test whether signatures of past pathogen exposure could be identified by cataloging public T cell receptors. The T cell repertoires of several hundred subjects were profiled by immunosequencing and related to cytomegalovirus serostatus. Besides the first cohort of some 670 subjects, a separate validation cohort made up of 120 or so different subjects was used. To predict cytomegalovirus infection status, the study brought together high-throughput TCR immunosequencing, statistical association of individual TCRs with disease status, and machine learning. A later analysis re-analyzed previously published TCR beta repertoires from several hundred donors and added high-resolution HLA genotyping to study TCR occurrence patterns. In the later analysis, no new phenotypic data were used to find candidate immune exposures; instead, reliance was placed on TCR beta sequences and their occurrence across donors. An earlier analysis of around 580 of the donors used high-throughput TCR beta sequencing to judge whether each TCR beta V gene segment behaved as functional or pseudogenic. Alongside the repertoire data, information on donor age, sex, ethnicity and CMV serostatus was compiled. A later genetic analysis used genome-wide SNP genotypes for about 55% of the 666 donors, treating that subset as a discovery cohort. Every repertoire in the discovery cohort had been generated on one and the same sequencing platform. Both class I and class II loci were covered by HLA typing, at four-digit resolution. Typing coverage varied by locus: roughly 620-640 donors for A, B, C, DRB1 and DQB1; 522 for DQA1; about 590 for DPA1; 450 to 480 for DPB1. Because of strong linkage in the cohort, roughly five DR-DQ haplotypes were treated as single units for association and clustering. Among over 350 genotyped donors of the cohort, an average of 235,054 unique TCR beta nucleotide sequences were sequenced per donor, 15% to 20% of them non-productive.

The cohort comprised several hundred healthy bone marrow donors. All cohort members were sampled while nominally healthy, although unrecorded immune exposures were likely present. The donor was CMV seronegative and belonged to the group of approximately 320 seronegative cohort members. A peripheral blood sample was provided by each donor, and peripheral blood mononuclear cells were used for TCR beta sequencing. The Qiagen DNeasy Blood Extraction Kit was used to extract genomic DNA from the blood cell samples. Points the paper makes about the study in general: Correlated functional status among segregating V segments might reflect linkage disequilibrium, but an unknown experimental factor could not be ruled out. In a later analysis, the rate of TCR association differed among HLA loci, with DRB1 alleles having the most associated TCRs and HLA-C alleles having the fewest. The cohort was sequenced for TCR beta chains only, and without alpha or paired-chain data the features that could be detected were limited. Compared with the roughly 720-donor mean, donors in an Asian-associated ancestry cluster had fewer N-insertions in productive TCRs, according to a later genetic analysis. The authors suggested that the approach could potentially be extended to other disease states and immunological phenotypes. Some IMGT-functional V segments, including TRBV6-2 and TRBV6-3, could not be told apart with the 87-base-pair reads, so those segments were excluded. Presence/absence analyses assumed roughly uniform sequencing depth across donors, an assumption that may not hold. Strong co-occurrence of HLA alleles, especially DR and DQ, made assigning TCR associations to individual alleles difficult. In an earlier analysis of more than 450 of the donors, most TCR beta V segments were observed in productive rearrangements about 87% or about 30% of the time, broadly matching IMGT annotations. Immune exposure information for the cohort was limited to CMV serostatus. According to a later analysis, parvovirus B19, influenza, CMV and Epstein-Barr virus appeared linked to several top co-occurrence clusters. A total of 164 TCR beta chains were listed by the study as associated with cytomegalovirus. A further reported finding was that TCR beta sequences accurately predicted the HLA-A and HLA-B alleles for most subjects in the first cohort. The classifier was reported to diagnose cytomegalovirus status with high specificity and sensitivity in both the original cohort and the validation cohort. In a later analysis, about 16,000 TCR beta sequences were associated with specific HLA alleles at a false discovery rate of 0.05. In a later analysis, most CMV-associated TCR beta chains were found to appear HLA-restricted, with HLA associations seemingly driven largely by CMV exposure. HLA typing was unavailable for some donors at each locus, so association tests used only the typed subset. Over 15 rarely observed V segments, including chromosome 9 orphons, were excluded from the earlier analysis of a few hundred of the donors because counts were too low. While some public TCRs were present in many individuals, most TCR sequences turned up only very rarely across donors. A cluster of highly shared sequence variants was judged likely to represent a technical artifact of the sequencing pipeline. In a later analysis, HLA-associated TCR beta chains were found to be more clonally expanded and to have lower generation probabilities than equally common non-associated chains. In vitro tests confirmed that a few of the cytomegalovirus-associated TCR beta chains recognize cytomegalovirus antigens. A later genetic analysis associated a missense DCLRE1C variant with V-gene and J-gene trimming of TCR beta chains, and an independent cohort replicated the association.

Turning to this clone: Its antigen is unknown. No much larger clonotype is one base removed from it; base qualities were not supplied.

Trimming leaves V shorter by 0 bases and J shorter by 6 bases, with the junction holding 9 bases beyond the gene matches. CDR1 and CDR2 (SGDLS, YYNGEE) derive from the germline V gene. The CDR3 runs 16 residues from the cysteine to the phenylalanine. Only CDR3 DNA remains: 48 bases, in frame from the first base. The library was generated by the immunoSEQ multiplex PCR assay. The multiplex PCR relied on a mix of 60 forward primers for TCR Vbeta segments and 13 reverse primers for TCR Jbeta segments. Amplification of the CDR3 region of rearranged TCR beta genes was performed with a multiplex PCR assay on genomic DNA. On the Illumina HiSeq System, the amplified TCR beta libraries were sequenced as 87-base-pair reads. The source study handled its data this way. A later analysis tallied 75 million to 95 million unique TCR beta chains across the 650 to 750 repertoires, and approximately 12 million of those chains were shared by two or more donors. Raw reads were error-corrected and collapsed into unique sequences by a nearest-neighbor algorithm in which closely related sequences were merged to remove PCR and sequencing errors. Alignment of CDR3 sequences to IMGT reference sequences was used to assign V, D and J gene segments. For a sequence to be retained, a match of at least six nucleotides was required to both a V gene segment and a J gene segment. A rearrangement counted as productive if the CDR3 had no stop codons and remained in frame with V and J, and every other rearrangement counted as non-productive. Following IMGT convention, CDR3 was defined as the stretch from the second conserved V-encoded cysteine up to the conserved J-encoded phenylalanine. The earlier analysis of roughly 590 of the donors excluded sequences that lacked an unambiguous match to a single V gene segment. An earlier analysis of under 750 of the donors called V segments functional above 56.7% productive rearrangements and segregating when the between-donor standard deviation exceeded 5%. A statistical classification framework was developed to diagnose cytomegalovirus status using the catalog of TCR beta chain sequences. A later analysis assigned V and J genes by comparing TCR nucleotide sequences with IMGT/GENE-DB human TR gene sequences. In a later analysis, CDR3 sequences and most-parsimonious VDJ recombination scenarios were assigned using the TCRdist pipeline. In a later analysis, every TCR beta chain was defined by the combination of its CDR3 amino acid sequence and its V-gene family, and reads without a unique V-gene family were dropped. As a way to deal with suspected cross-contamination and a sequencing artifact, a later analysis dropped 592 nucleotide sequences that were highly shared and had low generation probability. In a later analysis, a clonal expansion index was calculated for each public chain from normalized within-repertoire ranks of inferred template counts. In a later analysis, generation probabilities were computed with a VDJ recombination model fitted to out-of-frame rearrangements, and the resulting probabilities were checked against IGoR. In a later analysis, TCR-TCR, TCR-HLA and TCR-CMV co-occurrence was scored with hypergeometric tests, and a repertoire-size bias correction was applied to TCR pairs. A later analysis estimated false discovery rates by permuting HLA or CMV assignments 20 times. A later analysis grouped co-occurring TCRs with DBSCAN, adding TCRdist sequence similarity when clustering within HLA-allele-positive subsets. For co-occurrence clustering, repertoires with fewer than 30,000 or more than 120,000 public chains were excluded, along with a handful of repertoires with anomalous nucleotide sharing. In its TCRdb copy, this immuneACCESS table keeps in-frame sequences only and misses some clones. Where compared with another copy, unresolved V genes explain less than half of these, and the others have no known cause. Clonal size and the V and J genes are those of that table, whereas D and trimming came from the DNA. The sample data list 60,000 to 70,000 clones, and 55% to 65% of these were observed just once. The ten largest clones take up around 3% of the sample.

This receptor was identified in a woman aged 45-65 years in good health and CMV-seronegative. This receptor chain uses TRBV9 and TRBJ2-3; 8 nucleotides in the junction match TRBD2. The sequencing input was PBMCs. Here the CDR3 is given as CASSVGAGGWSDTQYF. In nucleotide form, the sequence is TGTGCCAGCAGCGTAGGGGCGGGGGGCTGGTCGGATACGCAGTATTTT.